This entry features one TCR beta chain sequence. The data were taken from a study of response to subunit inactivated influenza vaccine. From the RT-PCR reads, TCRdb called clonotypes with MiXCR, one entry per CDR3 protein. The table shows a few hundred thousand distinct CDR3 sequences, with 21% occurring only once. This CDR3 is 17 amino acids long. Germline-derived CDR1 and CDR2 are LGHDT and YNNKEL (reference sequence). After removal of 4 bases from V and 12 bases from J, the junction contained 14 bases not matched to a gene. The source is a man in his fifties or sixties who received an inactivated influenza vaccine. The V gene is TRBV3-1, the J gene TRBJ2-1; TRBD2 aligns across 14 bases. Source: PBMCs from blood, taken 21 months after vaccination. CDR3 bases: TGTGCCAGCAGCCCCAAAAGCACCGGGACTAGCGGGAGCGTGCAGTTCTTC. Translation: CASSPKSTGTSGSVQFF.